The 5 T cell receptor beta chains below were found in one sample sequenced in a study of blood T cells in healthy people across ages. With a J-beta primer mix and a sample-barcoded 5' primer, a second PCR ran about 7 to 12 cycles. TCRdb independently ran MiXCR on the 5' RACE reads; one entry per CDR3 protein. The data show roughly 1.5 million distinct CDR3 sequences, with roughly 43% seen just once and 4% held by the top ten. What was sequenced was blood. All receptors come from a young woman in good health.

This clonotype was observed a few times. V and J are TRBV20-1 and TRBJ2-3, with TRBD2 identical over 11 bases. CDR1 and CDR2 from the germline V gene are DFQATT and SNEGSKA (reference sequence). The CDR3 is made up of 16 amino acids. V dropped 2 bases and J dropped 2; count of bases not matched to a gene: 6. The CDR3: CSARKTSGRLTDTQYF. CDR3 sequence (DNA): TGCAGTGCTAGAAAAACTAGCGGGAGACTCACAGATACGCAGTATTTT.

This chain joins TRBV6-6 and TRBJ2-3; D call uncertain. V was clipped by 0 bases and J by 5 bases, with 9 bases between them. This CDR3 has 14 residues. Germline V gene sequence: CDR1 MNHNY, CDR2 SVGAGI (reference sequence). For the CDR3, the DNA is TGTGCCAGCAGTTACTCCTCGAGGCTAGATACGCAGTATTTT. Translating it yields CASSYSSRLDTQYF.

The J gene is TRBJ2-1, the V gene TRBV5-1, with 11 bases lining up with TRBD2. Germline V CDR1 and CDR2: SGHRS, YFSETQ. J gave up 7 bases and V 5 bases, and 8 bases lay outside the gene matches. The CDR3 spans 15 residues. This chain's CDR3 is CASRSLAGALNEQFF. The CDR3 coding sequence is TGCGCCAGCAGATCACTAGCGGGGGCTCTGAATGAGCAGTTCTTC. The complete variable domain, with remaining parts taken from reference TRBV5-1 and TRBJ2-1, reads KAGVTQTPRYLIKTRGQQVTLSCSPISGHRSVSWYQQTPGQGLQFLFEYFSETQRNKGNFPGRFSGRQFSNSRSEMNVSTLELGDSALYLCASRSLAGALNEQFFGPGTRLTVL.

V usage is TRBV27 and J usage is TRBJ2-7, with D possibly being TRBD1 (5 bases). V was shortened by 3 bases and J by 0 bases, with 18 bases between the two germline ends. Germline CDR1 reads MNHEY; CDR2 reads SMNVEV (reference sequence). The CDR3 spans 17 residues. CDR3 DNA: TGTGCCAGCAGTTTTAGTCCTGGGGCAGGTTCCTCCTACGAGCAGTACTTC. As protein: CASSFSPGAGSSYEQYF.

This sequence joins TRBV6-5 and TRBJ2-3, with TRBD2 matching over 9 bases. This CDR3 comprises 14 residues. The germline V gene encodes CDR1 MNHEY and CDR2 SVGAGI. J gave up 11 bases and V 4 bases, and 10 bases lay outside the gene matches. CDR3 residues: CASSSQRGDSKQYF. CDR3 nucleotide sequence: TGTGCCAGCAGTTCCCAGCGGGGGGATAGCAAGCAGTATTTT.